The clone carrying this T cell receptor beta chain was found a few times. Trimming shortened V by 2 bases and J by 6 bases, and 7 bases separated the two germline ends. The CDR3 loop spans 12 amino acids. Germline CDR1 and CDR2: MNHEY and SVGAGI. This entry comes from a study of T-cell memory formation after mild COVID-19. Via MiXCR, TCRdb re-called the 5' RACE reads, giving one row per CDR3 protein. The top ten clones hold approximately 22% of a sample with fewer than 350,000 distinct CDR3 sequences, under 8.5% of them seen once. The sequence was obtained from a man between 18 and 35 years old who had mild COVID-19 (a few samples of this study predate the infection). Cell type and time point are not known. Sequences were obtained from PBMCs or a T cell subset sorted from them (not recorded which). The chain joins TRBV6-5 to TRBJ1-1; no reliable D call. DNA of the CDR3: TGTGCCAGCAGTTACGTCGGGTCTGAAGCTTTCTTT. It translates to CASSYVGSEAFF.